This is a list of T cell receptor beta chains from one sample in a study of blood T cells in healthy people across ages. TCRdb ran MiXCR on the 5' RACE reads and lists one entry per CDR3 protein. The sample consists of approximately 880,000 distinct CDR3 sequences, roughly 50% of them appearing once. Material for sequencing was blood. Receptors were obtained from a man aged 30-40 years in good health. CDR3s include the opening cysteine and the closing phenylalanine or tryptophan. Each record gives: J gene, D gene, V gene, clone size, CDR3 protein, CDR3 DNA. A D gene is named only where the DNA matches it firmly. Size is omitted from some rows. Given values are once, few, many or a class for expanded clones.

J: TRBJ2-5; D: NA; V: TRBV6-2/TRBV6-3; size: NA; CDR3: CASSPRDSLEHQETQYF; DNA: TGTGCCAGCAGTCCTCGGGACTCCTTAGAGCACCAAGAGACCCAGTACTTC
J: TRBJ1-6; D: NA; V: TRBV2; size: NA; CDR3: CASRALGGDNSPLHF; DNA: TGTGCCAGCAGAGCCCTCGGGGGCGATAATTCACCCCTCCACTTT
J: TRBJ2-5; D: TRBD1; V: TRBV11-1; size: NA; CDR3: CASSLGDSQTQYF; DNA: TGTGCCAGCAGCTTAGGGGACAGTCAGACCCAGTACTTC
J: TRBJ2-7; D: NA; V: TRBV7-8; size: few; CDR3: CASSLTQGRSYEQYF; DNA: TGTGCCAGCAGCTTGACGCAGGGGCGATCCTACGAGCAGTACTTC
J: TRBJ2-7; D: NA; V: TRBV4-1; size: NA; CDR3: CASSQRTEVEQYF; DNA: TGCGCCAGCAGCCAGCGGACAGAGGTCGAGCAGTACTTC
J: TRBJ2-1; D: NA; V: TRBV5-1; size: NA; CDR3: CASSRASPAEQFF; DNA: TGCGCCAGCAGCCGGGCCTCACCCGCCGAGCAGTTCTTC
J: TRBJ1-2; D: TRBD1; V: TRBV3-1; size: many; CDR3: CASSQVGTGKSYGYTF; DNA: TGTGCCAGCAGCCAAGTAGGGACAGGCAAATCCTATGGCTACACCTTC
J: TRBJ1-1; D: NA; V: TRBV5-1; size: NA; CDR3: CASSPEGIGTEAFF; DNA: TGCGCCAGCAGCCCGGAGGGGATTGGCACTGAAGCTTTCTTT
J: TRBJ2-2; D: TRBD1; V: TRBV29-1; size: few; CDR3: CSVGQGGYSGELFF; DNA: TGCAGCGTCGGACAGGGGGGATATTCCGGGGAGCTGTTTTTT
J: TRBJ1-1; D: NA; V: TRBV11-2; size: many; CDR3: CASSLDRGTEAFF; DNA: TGTGCCAGCAGCTTAGATCGGGGAACTGAAGCTTTCTTT
J: TRBJ1-2; D: NA; V: TRBV3-1; size: NA; CDR3: CASSSVGWNYGYTF; DNA: TGTGCCAGCAGCAGCGTAGGGTGGAACTATGGCTACACCTTC
J: TRBJ2-1; D: TRBD1; V: TRBV7-6; size: NA; CDR3: CASSLGTGDDQETQFF; DNA: TGTGCCAGCAGCTTAGGGACAGGGGATGACCAAGAGACCCAGTTCTTC
J: TRBJ2-2; D: NA; V: TRBV5-1; size: NA; CDR3: CASSRVGAGELFF; DNA: TGCGCCAGCAGCCGGGTTGGCGCCGGGGAGCTGTTTTTT
J: TRBJ1-1; D: NA; V: TRBV28; size: NA; CDR3: CASMPLRVLNTEAFF; DNA: TGTGCCAGCATGCCCTTGCGGGTTCTGAACACTGAAGCTTTCTTT
J: TRBJ2-7; D: NA; V: TRBV12-3/TRBV12-4; size: few; CDR3: CASRPTLGSEQYF; DNA: TGTGCCAGCAGGCCGACCTTAGGTAGCGAGCAGTACTTC
J: TRBJ1-2; D: NA; V: TRBV2; size: NA; CDR3: CASVRDGGYTF; DNA: TGTGCCAGCGTCAGGGATGGGGGCTACACCTTC
J: TRBJ2-2; D: TRBD2; V: TRBV7-9; size: NA; CDR3: CASSRGLAATNTGELFF; DNA: TGTGCCAGCAGCCGGGGACTAGCGGCTACGAACACCGGGGAGCTGTTTTTT
J: TRBJ1-1; D: TRBD1; V: TRBV4-1; size: NA; CDR3: CANRGTGVIWNTEAFF; DNA: TGCGCCAACAGGGGGACAGGGGTTATTTGGAACACTGAAGCTTTCTTT
J: TRBJ2-7; D: NA; V: TRBV6-5; size: few; CDR3: CASTTKGVSYEQYF; DNA: TGTGCCAGCACCACCAAGGGGGTATCCTACGAGCAGTACTTC
J: TRBJ2-1; D: TRBD1; V: TRBV3-1; size: NA; CDR3: CASSQDLRGQQFF; DNA: TGTGCCAGCAGCCAAGATTTGAGGGGGCAGCAGTTCTTC